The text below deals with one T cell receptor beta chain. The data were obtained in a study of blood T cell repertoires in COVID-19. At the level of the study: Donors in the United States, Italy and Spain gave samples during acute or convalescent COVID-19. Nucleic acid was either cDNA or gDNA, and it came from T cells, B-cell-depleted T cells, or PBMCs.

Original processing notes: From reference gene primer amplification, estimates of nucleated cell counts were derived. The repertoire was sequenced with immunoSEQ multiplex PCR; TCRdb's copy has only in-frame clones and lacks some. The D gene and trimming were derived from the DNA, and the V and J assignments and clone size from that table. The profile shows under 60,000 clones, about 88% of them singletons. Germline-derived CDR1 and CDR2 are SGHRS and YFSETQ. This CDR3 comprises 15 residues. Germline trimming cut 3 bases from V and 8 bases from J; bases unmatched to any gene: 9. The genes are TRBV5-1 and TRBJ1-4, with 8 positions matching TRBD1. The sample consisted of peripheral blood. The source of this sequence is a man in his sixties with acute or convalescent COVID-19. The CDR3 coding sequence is TGCGCCAGCAGCTCGCTTGGACAGGGAGGCGAAAAACTGTTTTTT. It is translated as CASSSLGQGGEKLFF.